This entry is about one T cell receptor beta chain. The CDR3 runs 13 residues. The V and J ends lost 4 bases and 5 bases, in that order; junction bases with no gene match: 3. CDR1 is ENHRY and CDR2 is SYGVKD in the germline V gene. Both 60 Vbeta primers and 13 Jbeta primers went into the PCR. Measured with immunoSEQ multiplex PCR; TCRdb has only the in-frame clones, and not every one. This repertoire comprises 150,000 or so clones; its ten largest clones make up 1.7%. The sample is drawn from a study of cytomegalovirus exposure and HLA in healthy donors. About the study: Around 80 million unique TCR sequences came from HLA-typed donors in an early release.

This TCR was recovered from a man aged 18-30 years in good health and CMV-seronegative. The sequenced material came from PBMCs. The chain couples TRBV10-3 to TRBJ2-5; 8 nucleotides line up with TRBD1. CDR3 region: CAISGTGTETQYF. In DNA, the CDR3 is TGTGCCATCAGTGGGACAGGGACGGAGACCCAGTACTTC.